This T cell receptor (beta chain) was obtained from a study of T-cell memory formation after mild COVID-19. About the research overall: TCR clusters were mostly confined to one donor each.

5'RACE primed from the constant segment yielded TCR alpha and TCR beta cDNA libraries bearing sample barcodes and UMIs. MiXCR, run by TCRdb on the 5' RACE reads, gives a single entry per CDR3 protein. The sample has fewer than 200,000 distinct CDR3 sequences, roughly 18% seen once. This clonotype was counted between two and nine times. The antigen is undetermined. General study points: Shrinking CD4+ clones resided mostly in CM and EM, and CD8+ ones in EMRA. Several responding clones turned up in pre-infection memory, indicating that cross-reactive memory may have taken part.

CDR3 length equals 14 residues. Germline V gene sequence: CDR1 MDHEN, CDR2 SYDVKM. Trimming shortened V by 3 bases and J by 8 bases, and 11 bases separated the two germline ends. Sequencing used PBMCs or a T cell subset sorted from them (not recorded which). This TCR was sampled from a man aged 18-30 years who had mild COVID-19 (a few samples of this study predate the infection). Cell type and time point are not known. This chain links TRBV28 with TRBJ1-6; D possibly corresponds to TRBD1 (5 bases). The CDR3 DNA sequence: TGTGCCAGCAGTTTTGGGGGAGGCGATTCACCCCTCCACTTT. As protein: CASSFGGGDSPLHF.